A single sample is the source of the 10 T cell receptor beta chains below, sequenced in a study of T-cell memory formation after mild COVID-19. MiXCR was run by TCRdb on the 5' RACE reads, yielding one entry per CDR3 protein. The sample has around 250,000 distinct CDR3 sequences; 15% to 20% are singletons. Sequenced material: PBMCs or a T cell subset sorted from them (not recorded which). The receptors were sampled from a man aged 18 to 30 who had mild COVID-19 (a few samples of this study predate the infection). Cell type and time point are not known.

This clonotype showed up just a few times. Its ends do not fully match the called genes, so a read error is possible. V and J are TRBV14 and TRBJ1-1; D is unclear. CDR1 is SGHDN and CDR2 is FVKESK in the germline V gene. This CDR3 comprises 12 residues. The CDR3 coding sequence is TGTGCCAGCAGCCAAGACGGACGGAGGACGAGTTTC. Translating it yields CASSQDGRRTSF.

The chain recombines TRBV7-8 with TRBJ2-5; 10 bases line up with TRBD2. In germline, CDR1 is SGHVS, CDR2 FQNEAQ. The CDR3 spans 16 residues. Trimming removed 0 bases from V and 5 bases from J; junction bases left unmatched: 6. The CDR3, as DNA: TGTGCCAGCAGCTTAGCGCGGCTAGCGGGGGTTGAGACCCAGTACTTC. Translation gives CASSLARLAGVETQYF.

In its sample, this clonotype was seen a few times. V and J are TRBV4-2 and TRBJ2-7; either TRBD1 or TRBD2 may supply D (6 bases each). Germline CDR1 LGHNA, CDR2 YNFKEQ. The CDR3 has 15 residues. The V gene lost 0 bases and the J gene lost 3 bases, with 12 bases spanning the gap. The CDR3 protein is CASSQDGGTNYEQYF. CDR3 coding DNA: TGTGCCAGCAGCCAAGATGGAGGGACAAACTACGAGCAGTACTTC.

The chain links TRBV9 to TRBJ1-6; D not resolved. Germline CDR1 SGDLS, CDR2 YYNGEE. The CDR3 totals 15 residues. The V gene lost 1 base and the J gene lost 7 bases, with 12 bases spanning the gap. The CDR3 sequence: CASSVSESPNSPLHF. DNA for the CDR3: TGTGCCAGCAGCGTATCAGAGTCCCCCAATTCACCCCTCCACTTT. The complete variable domain, with remaining parts taken from reference TRBV9 and TRBJ1-6, reads DSGVTQTPKHLITATGQRVTLRCSPRSGDLSVYWYQQSLDQGLQFLIQYYNGEERAKGNILERFSAQQFPDLHSELNLSSLELGDSALYFCASSVSESPNSPLHFGNGTRLTVT.

This clonotype was counted only a few times. This chain uses TRBV4-1 with TRBJ2-5; the D is unclear. V lost 1 base and J 7 bases, leaving 13 bases between the germline ends. The CDR3 runs to 14 residues. Germline V gives CDR1 MGHRA, CDR2 YSYEKL. This CDR3 reads CASSQGSLSRTQYF. The CDR3 coding sequence is TGCGCCAGCAGCCAAGGATCCCTTTCAAGGACCCAGTACTTC.

This clonotype was counted a few times. The V gene is TRBV4-3, the J gene TRBJ2-1, with D perhaps matching TRBD2 (6 bases). Germline CDR1 LGHNA, CDR2 YSLEER. The CDR3 is 17 amino acids. With 0 bases removed from V and 0 bases from J, the gap between germline ends came to 12 bases. The CDR3 DNA reads TGCGCCAGCAGCCAAGAACCCGCGGGAAGCTCCTACAATGAGCAGTTCTTC. As protein: CASSQEPAGSSYNEQFF.

V gene TRBV3-1 combines with J gene TRBJ2-5; 8 nucleotides align to TRBD2. The CDR3 contains 14 residues. The junction had 4 bases not matched to a gene; V was cut back by 2 bases and J by 5 bases. CDR1 is LGHDT and CDR2 is YNNKEL in the germline V gene (reference sequence). The CDR3 loop is CASSQSTSVETQYF. In DNA, the CDR3 is TGTGCCAGCAGCCAATCGACTAGCGTGGAGACCCAGTACTTC.

The rearrangement links TRBV7-6 to TRBJ2-3; D unclear. The V gene's germline CDR1 is SGHVS and CDR2 FNYEAQ. V was trimmed by 0 bases and J by 7 bases, leaving 11 bases between them. CDR3 length equals 14 residues. The chain's CDR3 is CASSLAGYPNTQYF. The CDR3 DNA reads TGTGCCAGCAGCTTAGCGGGATACCCAAATACGCAGTATTTT.

This clonotype was observed a few times. The gene calls are TRBV11-2 and TRBJ2-7; unclear D gene. The V gene's germline CDR1 is SGHAT and CDR2 FQNNGV. This CDR3 has 13 residues. This CDR3 is CASGLDVPYEQYV. CDR3 in DNA: TGTGCCAGCGGCTTGGATGTACCTTACGAGCAGTACGTC.

This clonotype showed up just a few times. The chain recombines TRBV20-1 with TRBJ2-1, with D hard to call. Germline V gives CDR1 DFQATT, CDR2 SNEGSKA (reference sequence). The V and J ends lost 2 bases and 9 bases respectively, with 14 bases between them. The CDR3 totals 13 residues. This CDR3 reads CSARIGPKSEQFF. Here the CDR3 DNA reads TGCAGTGCTAGAATTGGCCCTAAGAGTGAGCAGTTCTTC.